This T cell receptor (beta chain) came from a study of T cells in Graves' hyperthyroidism and ophthalmopathy. General study points: Peripheral blood also featured most of the thyroid clonotypes expanded above 0.001.

This clonotype turned up a few times. Its antigen is not identified. Trimming took off 4 bases at V and 5 bases at J, with 5 bases between the two ends. The CDR3 spans 11 residues. Regions amplified from RNA transcripts were the TCR beta CDR3 regions. During a first-round RT-PCR of the TCR CDR3, the HTBI primer set was used. TCRdb called the multiplex PCR reads again in MiXCR, with one record for every CDR3 protein. The data contain under 350,000 distinct CDR3 sequences, about 21% of them seen just once; the ten biggest clones take up under 55%. Graves' hyperthyroidism was deemed stable given no ophthalmopathy progression within 18 months. Lactation, pregnancy, other autoimmune disease or uncontrolled infection excluded patients.

The origin of this receptor is a woman in her forties or fifties with Graves' hyperthyroidism. The V and J genes are TRBV12-3 or TRBV12-4 and TRBJ1-2, with D perhaps matching TRBD1 (5 bases). Material: blood. In DNA form, the CDR3 reads TGTGCCAGCAGTTGGGGGTATGGCTACACCTTC. Protein product: CASSWGYGYTF.